The T cell receptor (beta chain) under discussion was sequenced for a study of Graves' ophthalmopathy and Graves' hyperthyroidism. Study observations and caveats: The model predicted ophthalmopathy progression with around 69% sensitivity and around 72% specificity. Most expanded thyroid clonotypes above 0.001 frequency also appeared in blood.

This clonotype has a count of ten or more. The antigen is not known. V gave up 3 bases and J gave up 4 bases; unmatched junction bases: 6. The CDR3 is 14 residues long. From germline, CDR1 is DFQATT and CDR2 SNEGSKA (reference sequence). Hyperthyroidism patients, all newly diagnosed, had under 2 months' duration and ages of 18 to 65. Amplification of TCR beta CDR3 regions used RNA transcripts. HTBI primers served in a first-round RT-PCR, which a second-round multiplex PCR followed. TCRdb itself ran the multiplex PCR reads through MiXCR, one entry per CDR3 protein. The sample shows about 1.1 million distinct CDR3 sequences, 35% to 40% of them seen only once.

The clonotype originates from an adult man with Graves' hyperthyroidism. The rearrangement links TRBV20-1 to TRBJ1-2; 9 nucleotides agree with TRBD1. Input material: peripheral blood or thyroid tissue (not recorded which). This chain's CDR3 is CSARRTGDRYGYTF. The CDR3 DNA follows: TGCAGTGCTAGGAGGACAGGGGATCGCTATGGCTACACCTTC.